This TCR beta chain was retrieved from a study of cytomegalovirus exposure and HLA in healthy donors. Background on the study: There were 88 million or so unique TCRs (from HLA-typed donors) in an early data release. Genotyping showed around 80% of 398 donors falling in the Caucasian-associated ancestry cluster.

General observations from the study: Most sequenced TCRs were rare (though some public TCRs occurred in many donors). At a 0.05 false discovery rate, a later analysis found 15,000 to 20,000 TCR beta sequences to be associated with HLA alleles.

PCR primers comprised 60 Vbeta and 13 Jbeta primers. Profiled with immunoSEQ multiplex PCR; TCRdb holds only in-frame clones, not every one. In all, the sample yields 200,000 or so clones. Worth noting for this clone: Its target is not known. The junction shows a germline mismatch at one end, possibly a read error. Other DNA sequences in this specimen translate into the identical CDR3.

The CDR3 totals 15 residues. CDR1 is MNHEY, CDR2 SVGAGI, per germline. V and J are TRBV6-5 and TRBJ1-6; D is uncertain. This receptor was obtained from a boy aged 5-17 years in good health and CMV-seronegative. The sequenced sample consisted of PBMCs. The CDR3 DNA sequence: TGTGCCAGCAGTTCCTTGAGGAACTATAACTCACCCCTCCACTTT. It codes for CASSSLRNYNSPLHF.